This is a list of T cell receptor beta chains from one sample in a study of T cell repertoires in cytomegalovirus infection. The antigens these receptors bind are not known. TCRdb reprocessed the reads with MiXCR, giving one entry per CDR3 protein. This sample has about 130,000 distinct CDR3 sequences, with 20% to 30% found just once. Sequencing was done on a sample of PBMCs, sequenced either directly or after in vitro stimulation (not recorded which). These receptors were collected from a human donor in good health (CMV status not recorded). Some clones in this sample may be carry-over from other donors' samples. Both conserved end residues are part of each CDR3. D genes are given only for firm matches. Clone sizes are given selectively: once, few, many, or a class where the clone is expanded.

CDR3 DNA: TGTGCCAGCAGCCCGACCCTTTACAATGAGCAGTTCTTC
CDR3 protein: CASSPTLYNEQFF
V gene: TRBV6-1
J gene: TRBJ2-1
clone size: -
D gene: -

CDR3 DNA: TGTGCCAGCTCACCACCGTCCGCAGGGGTTAATAATGAGCAGTTCTTC
CDR3 protein: CASSPPSAGVNNEQFF
V gene: TRBV18
J gene: TRBJ2-1
clone size: many
D gene: -

CDR3 DNA: TGTGCCAGCAGCTGGGACGGAAGCAATCAGCCCCAGCATTTT
CDR3 protein: CASSWDGSNQPQHF
V gene: TRBV7-8
J gene: TRBJ1-5
clone size: many
D gene: -

CDR3 DNA: TGTGCCAGCACCACGGACAGGGAACTTCCCCTCCACTTT
CDR3 protein: CASTTDRELPLHF
V gene: TRBV28
J gene: TRBJ1-6
clone size: -
D gene: TRBD1

CDR3 DNA: TGTGCCAGCAGTTTCGGGGAGCCTCATCGGTTCTTC
CDR3 protein: CASSFGEPHRFF
V gene: TRBV28
J gene: TRBJ2-1
clone size: -
D gene: -

CDR3 DNA: TGTGCCAGCAGCGGAGGGCCGCAGTGGGATGAGCAGTTCTTC
CDR3 protein: CASSGGPQWDEQFF
V gene: TRBV6-5
J gene: TRBJ2-1
clone size: few
D gene: -

CDR3 DNA: TGTGCCAGCAGCTCGGGGACTAGTTTGGGAGCCGGGGAGCTGTTTTTT
CDR3 protein: CASSSGTSLGAGELFF
V gene: TRBV11-2
J gene: TRBJ2-2
clone size: -
D gene: TRBD2

CDR3 DNA: TGCAGTGCTAGCTTGCCAGGGGGCGAGCAGTACTTC
CDR3 protein: CSASLPGGEQYF
V gene: TRBV20-1
J gene: TRBJ2-7
clone size: few
D gene: TRBD1

CDR3 DNA: TGTGCCAGCAGCTTAATAGGGACCGCAGGGGCTGAAGCTTTCTTT
CDR3 protein: CASSLIGTAGAEAFF
V gene: TRBV5-4
J gene: TRBJ1-1
clone size: -
D gene: -

CDR3 DNA: TGTGCCAGCATACGAAACGGACAGGCTAATGAAAAACTGTTTTTT
CDR3 protein: CASIRNGQANEKLFF
V gene: TRBV6-2/TRBV6-3
J gene: TRBJ1-4
clone size: -
D gene: TRBD1